The sequence of this TCR beta chain was determined in a study of shared clonotypes between healthy human individuals (TCRdb year 2020). In the study overall: A few men and two women, aged 18 to 49 years, made up the cohort. Each donor's leukapheresis produced roughly between roughly 0.85 and 9.5 billion PBMCs. For each donor, CD4 naive and CD4 memory were each given three plates, CD8 naive was given two plates, and CD8 memory was given one plate. The study deeply sequenced blood TCR repertoires of about five healthy adults to estimate repertoire size and the extent of clonotype sharing between individuals. Libraries were prepared and TCR repertoires were sequenced by different laboratories using diverse techniques, in order to increase sequencing depth and limit assay-specific biases. General findings and caveats noted by the study authors: Compared with non-shared clonotypes, clonotypes shared by all four sorted-subset donors had higher generation probabilities. Rarefaction of sorted-subset datasets indicated incomplete sequencing despite the large sequencing depth. Only blood was sampled, and tissue TCR repertoires likely differ from those in blood. Estimated clonotype richness was generally larger for naive than for memory subsets. Because the study included only a small number of donors, the genetic and exposure-history diversity represented was limited. Pairwise subsampling indicated that sequencing depth was expected to affect the degree of clonotype sharing among donors. Sharing across a handful of donors was observed for about 5% of naive CD4, about 3.2% of naive CD8, 2% to 2.5% of memory CD4, and about 0.4% of memory CD8 clonotypes.

Healthy HIV-negative adults with no recently reported acute infections or vaccinations were included as donors. Only Caucasian adults living in Nashville, Tennessee, USA were represented among the donors. CD4+ T cells were enriched through magnetic negative selection, after which naive cells were positively selected on CD45RA and the remaining negative fraction served as the memory subset. Blood was obtained by leukapheresis, after which PBMCs were separated by Ficoll-Histopaque density gradient centrifugation and cryopreserved in liquid nitrogen vapor phase. Analytical flow cytometry was used to check the purity and quantity of every magnetically sorted T cell population. Genomic DNA was isolated from every sorted fraction and measured by UV absorbance on a Nanodrop 2000c. Using the deep immunoSEQ assay, multiplex PCR amplified TCR CDR3 regions from genomic DNA. Extracted genomic DNA from each cell subset was spread evenly across all wells of several immunoSEQ 96-well plates, with each plate serving as a replicate. Each replicate PCR for sorted subsets received about 210 ng genomic DNA, equal to tens of thousands of T cell genomes. Purified libraries were measured with a Qubit 3.0 fluorometer, size-checked on a Bioanalyzer 2100, and measured again with the KAPA Library Quantification kit. A separate single-read 150-cycle Illumina NextSeq 550 flow cell was used to sequence each immunoSEQ 96-well plate. Processing in the source paper ran as follows. Because only junctional sequences without quality scores were contained in the immunoSEQ output, filtering matching that applied to full-length reads could not be performed. To assign V/J genes and CDR3, sequences were annotated against IMGT germline references using PyIR, a Python wrapper for IgBLAST v1.9. Reads were removed for weak V/J assignments (E-value above 1e-6), missing CDR3, stop codons, out-of-frame junctions, or ambiguous translated residues. A V3J clonotype was defined by an identical inferred V gene, J gene, and CDR3 amino acid sequence. The percentage overlap between two repertoires was calculated by dividing the number of shared unique clonotypes by the size of the smaller repertoire. Repertoire richness was assessed with RTK rarefaction, the Chao1 estimator, and Recon v2.1 estimates of unobserved clonotypes. Generation probabilities were computed with OLGA for all TCRbeta clonotypes obtained by the gDNA method from several donors. This is the immuneACCESS table as TCRdb keeps it, with only in-frame sequences that have V and J called. A part of the clones is gone; compared with another copy, unresolved V genes explain less than half, and the rest is unexplained. The V and J calls and clone size come from that table; D and trimming were worked out from the DNA. The sample table shows some 2.3 million clones, and approximately 95% are seen once. About 0.39% of the sample comes from the top ten.

Notes on this clone: Its antigen target is currently unknown. The record has no base qualities; no much larger clone is one base away.

Compared with germline, V lacks 2 bases and J lacks 10 bases; bases without a gene match: 10. The CDR3, cysteine through phenylalanine, is 15 amino acids long. Of all the DNA, just the CDR3 is kept, 45 bases in frame from base 1. For CDR1 and CDR2, the germline V gene (reference sequence) lists MNHEY and SMNVEV. The receptor was derived from a man aged 18 to 29 in good health. Some clones in this sample may be carry-over from other donors' samples. Sequencing input: naive CD4+ T cells from PBMCs. The cell subset or site label here, explained by the study, means: CD45RA+ positively selected. The chain is assembled from TRBV27 and TRBJ2-1, with TRBD1 identical over 8 junction bases. CDR3 region: CASSLPGQVFGEQFF. The bases read TGTGCCAGCAGTTTACCGGGACAGGTTTTCGGAGAGCAGTTCTTC.